Presented here are 8 T cell receptor beta chains from one specimen sequenced in a study of cytomegalovirus exposure and HLA in healthy donors. The PCR contained 60 Vbeta and 13 Jbeta primers. Produced via immunoSEQ multiplex PCR; TCRdb's table is partial and in-frame only. The table lists roughly 190,000 clones, 70% to 80% of them singletons, with 1.6% in the top ten. What was sequenced was PBMCs. The receptors were gathered from a woman between 45 and 60 years old in good health and CMV-seronegative.

This chain links TRBV4-3 with TRBJ2-3; 10 bases align to TRBD2. The trim removed 2 bases at V and 0 bases at J, leaving 5 bases unmatched. The germline gives CDR1 LGHNA, CDR2 YSLEER. CDR3 size: 17 residues. CDR3 protein: CASSQSGGAVSTDTQYF. DNA for the CDR3: TGCGCCAGCAGCCAAAGCGGGGGGGCGGTGAGCACAGATACGCAGTATTTT.

CDR3: CASSSSGGVEAFF. CDR3 coding DNA: TGTGCCAGCAGCTCATCAGGGGGTGTAGAAGCTTTCTTT. The chain combines TRBV7-8 with TRBJ1-1; 7 bases are a match to TRBD1. The J segment lost 8 bases and the V segment lost 4 bases, leaving 7 bases of the junction unmatched. Germline V gene lookup returns CDR1 SGHVS and CDR2 FQNEAQ. The CDR3 is 13 residues long. Based on the CDR3 plus reference TRBV7-8 and TRBJ1-1, the full variable domain is GAGVSQSPRYKVAKRGQDVALRCDPISGHVSLFWYQQALGQGPEFLTYFQNEAQLDKSGLPSDRFFAERPEGSVSTLKIQRTQQEDSAVYLCASSSSGGVEAFFGQGTRLTVV.

V and J are TRBV9 and TRBJ1-2; no clear D. Germline CDR1 and CDR2: SGDLS and YYNGEE. The CDR3 runs to 15 residues. Trimming cost V 3 bases and J 8 bases, with 20 bases left between them. The CDR3 region has the DNA TGTGCCAGCAGCGCCCACCCGTGGGCGTCTTTGGGCTACACCTTC. Translating gives CASSAHPWASLGYTF. Combining the CDR3 with reference TRBV9 and TRBJ1-2 gives the whole variable domain DSGVTQTPKHLITATGQRVTLRCSPRSGDLSVYWYQQSLDQGLQFLIQYYNGEERAKGNILERFSAQQFPDLHSELNLSSLELGDSALYFCASSAHPWASLGYTFGSGTRLTVV.

The J gene is TRBJ1-3, the V gene TRBV7-2; maybe TRBD1 (5 bases). This CDR3 region has 16 residues. With 4 bases removed from V and 2 bases from J, the gap between germline ends came to 15 bases. Germline CDR1 and CDR2: SGHTA and FQGNSA. The CDR3 reads CASSSQPQGAGNTIYF. In nucleotides, the CDR3 is TGTGCCAGCAGCTCACAACCCCAGGGTGCTGGAAACACCATATATTTT.

The chain links TRBV5-1 to TRBJ2-1; 11 nucleotides agree with TRBD2. CDR3 size: 17 residues. Germline CDR1 is SGHRS and CDR2 is YFSETQ. Unmatched junction bases numbered 5, after V lost 2 bases and J lost 1 base. Here the CDR3 DNA reads TGCGCCAGCAGCTTCATCCCTAGCGGGGGGTCCTACAATGAGCAGTTCTTC. This gives the protein CASSFIPSGGSYNEQFF.

This chain links TRBV4-3 with TRBJ2-5; 16 positions match TRBD2. V dropped 0 bases and J dropped 6; count of bases not matched to a gene: 7. The CDR3 is 18 residues long. Germline loops: CDR1 LGHNA, CDR2 YSLEER. The CDR3, as DNA: TGCGCCAGCAGCCAAGATGGGACTAGCGGGGGGGTTGTGAAGACCCAGTACTTC. It specifies CASSQDGTSGGVVKTQYF.

The rearrangement links TRBV7-8 to TRBJ2-7; perhaps TRBD2 as D (5 bases). The V gene lost 8 bases and the J gene lost 7 bases, with 21 bases spanning the gap. The germline V gene has CDR1 SGHVS and CDR2 FQNEAQ. The CDR3 contains 14 residues. CDR3 bases: TGTGCCAGCCGGGAAGAGGTCCCTACTGGAGAGCAGTACTTC. Translated: CASREEVPTGEQYF. Full variable domain (outside the CDR3, taken from reference TRBV7-8 and TRBJ2-7): GAGVSQSPRYKVAKRGQDVALRCDPISGHVSLFWYQQALGQGPEFLTYFQNEAQLDKSGLPSDRFFAERPEGSVSTLKIQRTQQEDSAVYLCASREEVPTGEQYFGPGTRLTVT.

The chain links TRBV9 to TRBJ2-1; 9 nucleotides line up with TRBD2. The V gene end was trimmed by 4 bases and the J gene end by 2 bases; junction bases not matched to a gene: 10. CDR3 length: 17 amino acids. Germline loops: CDR1 SGDLS, CDR2 YYNGEE. The CDR3 sequence is CASSRGRGQVTYNEQFF. The CDR3 DNA sequence: TGTGCCAGCAGCCGCGGGAGGGGTCAGGTCACCTACAATGAGCAGTTCTTC.